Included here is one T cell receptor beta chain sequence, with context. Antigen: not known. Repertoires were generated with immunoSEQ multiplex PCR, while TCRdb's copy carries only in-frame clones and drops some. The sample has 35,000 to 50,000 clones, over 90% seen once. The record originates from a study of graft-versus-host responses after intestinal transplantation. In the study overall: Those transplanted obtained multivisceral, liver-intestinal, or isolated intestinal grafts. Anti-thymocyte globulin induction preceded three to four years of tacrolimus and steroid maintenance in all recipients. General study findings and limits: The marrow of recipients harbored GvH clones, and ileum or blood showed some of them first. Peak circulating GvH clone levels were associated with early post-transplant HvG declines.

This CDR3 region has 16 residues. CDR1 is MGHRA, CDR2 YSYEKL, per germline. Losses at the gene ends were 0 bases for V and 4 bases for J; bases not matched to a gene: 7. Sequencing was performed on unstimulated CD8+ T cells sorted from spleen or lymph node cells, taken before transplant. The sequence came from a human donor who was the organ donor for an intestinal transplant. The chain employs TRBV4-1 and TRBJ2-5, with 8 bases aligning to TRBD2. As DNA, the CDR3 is TGCGCCAGCAGCCAAGATCGCGGACTAGCCCCAGAGACCCAGTACTTC. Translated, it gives CASSQDRGLAPETQYF.